The text below deals with one T cell receptor (beta chain). What it binds is unknown. CDR1 and CDR2 (germline): MNHNY, SVGAGI (reference sequence). V lost 7 bases and J 7 bases, leaving 14 bases between the germline ends. CDR3 length: 13 amino acids. Carried by the TCR beta cDNA libraries were unique molecular identifiers. T cells numbering about 0.9 to 11 million gave rise to 450,000 to 550,000 cDNA molecules. Using its own MiXCR run on the PCR reads, TCRdb lists one record per CDR3 protein. The sample holds 750,000 to 950,000 distinct CDR3 sequences, just over 45% seen once. This sample was included in a study of post-analysis software for immune sequencing data. Findings and caveats of the study: Elevated frequency relative to controls characterized roughly five TRBV segments in patients, TRBV5-6, TRBV5-1 and TRBV20-1 among them. F measure showed strong co-clustering of same-batch samples.

This TCR was sampled from a girl aged 10 to 17 with multiple sclerosis. The gene calls are TRBV6-6 and TRBJ1-5; a possible D gene is TRBD1 (6 bases). Sequencing was done on a sample of blood. DNA for the CDR3: TGTGCCAGCAATCAGAGGGGGGAACAGCCCCAGCATTTT. Encoded protein: CASNQRGEQPQHF.